This entry lists 26 T cell receptor beta chains sequenced from one sample in a study of cytomegalovirus exposure and HLA in healthy donors. The PCR had 60 Vbeta and 13 Jbeta primers. The method was immunoSEQ multiplex PCR; TCRdb's version includes in-frame clones alone and lacks a portion of them. The table lists over 120,000 clones, around 10% of them singletons. Sequenced sample: PBMCs. The source is a man aged 50-59 years in good health and CMV-seronegative.

The V call is TRBV28, the J call TRBJ2-2; 8 nucleotides match TRBD2. CDR3 length: 17 amino acids. Looked up from germline, CDR1 is MDHEN and CDR2 is SYDVKM. The junction had 16 bases not matched to a gene; V was cut back by 6 bases and J by 7 bases. The CDR3 region has the DNA TGTGCCAGCAGGAGTCCCGGGGGGGCTCGTGGGAACGGGGAGCTGTTTTTT. It yields the protein CASRSPGGARGNGELFF.

This chain connects TRBV12-2 to TRBJ1-6; TRBD1, the table's D call, lacks a check against the DNA. TRBV12-2 is a known pseudogene. There are 17 residues in the CDR3. The CDR3 loop reads CASRRLGPSSYNSPLHF. In nucleotides, the CDR3 is TGTGCAAGTCGCCGGCTGGGGCCGAGCTCCTATAATTCACCCCTCCACTTT.

This clone was observed a handful of times. V gene TRBV29-1 combines with J gene TRBJ2-7; unclear D gene. The CDR3 loop spans 13 amino acids. V was cut by 2 bases and J by 0 bases, with 8 bases left in between. The V gene's germline CDR1 is SQVTM and CDR2 ANQGSEA. CDR3 amino acids: CSVELASSYEQYF. CDR3 nucleotide sequence: TGCAGCGTTGAATTGGCCAGCTCCTACGAGCAGTACTTC.

The rearrangement joins TRBV27 to TRBJ2-7; D is undetermined. CDR1 MNHEY and CDR2 SMNVEV come from the germline V gene (reference sequence). Trimming took off 2 bases at V and 3 bases at J, with 8 bases between the two ends. The CDR3 is 13 amino acids. This CDR3 is CASSLGRFYEQYF. DNA of the CDR3: TGTGCCAGCAGTTTAGGCAGATTCTACGAGCAGTACTTC.

The chain recombines TRBV19 with TRBJ2-1, with 9 bases fitting TRBD2. Germline CDR1 and CDR2: LNHDA and SQIVND (reference sequence). The CDR3 consists of 14 residues. With 9 bases clipped from V and 8 bases from J, the junction kept 11 bases outside the gene matches. The CDR3 loop is CARTQGTSCDEQFF. CDR3 nucleotide sequence: TGTGCCAGGACCCAGGGGACTAGCTGCGATGAGCAGTTCTTC.

The chain carries TRBV5-5 and TRBJ2-7; 10 bases are shared with TRBD1. CDR3 size: 13 residues. V was clipped by 2 bases and J by 6 bases; unmatched bases: 2. The germline gives CDR1 SGHKS, CDR2 YYEKEE (reference sequence). This CDR3 reads CASSFGTGAEQYF. The CDR3 DNA follows: TGTGCCAGCAGCTTTGGGACAGGGGCCGAGCAGTACTTC. The full variable domain, with the rest looked up from reference TRBV5-5 and TRBJ2-7, is DAGVTQSPTHLIKTRGQQVTLRCSPISGHKSVSWYQQVLGQGPQFIFQYYEKEERGRGNFPDRFSARQFPNYSSELNVNALLLGDSALYLCASSFGTGAEQYFGPGTRLTVT.

The genes are TRBV5-1 and TRBJ2-7; 8 bases agree with TRBD2. This CDR3 comprises 15 residues. V lost 4 bases and J lost 0; bases outside the gene matches: 6. Germline V gene sequence: CDR1 SGHRS, CDR2 YFSETQ. The CDR3 region is CASSGGGPSSYEQYF. The CDR3 DNA follows: TGCGCCAGCAGCGGCGGGGGGCCGAGCTCCTACGAGCAGTACTTC.

V is TRBV30 and J is TRBJ1-5; D possibly corresponds to TRBD1 (5 bases). The germline V and J ends were trimmed by 0 bases and 1 base, with 10 bases remaining between them. The V gene's germline CDR1 is GTSNPN and CDR2 SVGIG (reference sequence). The CDR3 covers 15 residues. The CDR3 nucleotides are TGTGCCTGGAGTGTAGGCGCAGGGAGCAATCAGCCCCAGCATTTT. It specifies CAWSVGAGSNQPQHF. The whole variable domain, remainder taken from reference TRBV30 and TRBJ1-5, is SQTIHQWPATLVQPVGSPLSLECTVEGTSNPNLYWYRQAAGRGLQLLFYSVGIGQISSEVPQNLSASRPQDRQFILSSKKLLLSDSGFYLCAWSVGAGSNQPQHFGDGTRLSIL.

The chain uses TRBV6-4 and TRBJ1-2, with 12 bases fitting TRBD1. There are 16 residues in the CDR3. The trim removed 5 bases at V and 4 bases at J, leaving 8 bases unmatched. The germline V gene has CDR1 MRHNA and CDR2 SNTAGT. The CDR3 DNA reads TGTGCCAGCAGTCCCGGGACAGGGGGCGGAGGCTATGGCTACACCTTC. Its translation is CASSPGTGGGGYGYTF.

This clone has only a few counts. The gene calls are TRBV19 and TRBJ1-2; D gene unclear. CDR3 size: 14 residues. With 6 bases removed from V and 0 bases from J, the gap between germline ends came to 11 bases. The germline CDR1 and CDR2 sequences are LNHDA and SQIVND (reference sequence). The CDR3 DNA sequence: TGTGCCAGTAGCCCACAAGTTTCTAACTATGGCTACACCTTC. Translating gives CASSPQVSNYGYTF.

This clone was found a few times. The J gene is TRBJ2-7, the V gene TRBV7-2, with D perhaps matching TRBD1 (7 bases). Trimming pared 2 bases from V and 2 bases from J, leaving 13 bases between. The CDR3 extends over 15 amino acids. Germline V CDR1 and CDR2: SGHTA, FQGNSA. CDR3 sequence reads: CASSLRQGGPYEQYF. CDR3 bases: TGTGCCAGCAGCTTACGGCAGGGGGGACCCTACGAGCAGTACTTC.

This clone appeared a few times. The chain carries TRBV6-5 and TRBJ2-7, with 8 bases aligning to TRBD1. Germline V gives CDR1 MNHEY, CDR2 SVGAGI. With V trimmed by 5 bases and J by 0 bases, 6 bases remained unmatched. This CDR3 has 15 residues. The CDR3 sequence: CASSPRDRSSYEQYF. CDR3 DNA: TGTGCCAGCAGTCCCCGGGACAGGAGCTCCTACGAGCAGTACTTC.

The chain links TRBV18 to TRBJ1-4, with TRBD1 matching over 8 bases. V gave up 3 bases and J gave up 4 bases; unmatched junction bases: 1. Germline CDR1 KGHSH, CDR2 LQKENI. The CDR3 length is 14 residues. CDR3 sequence: CASSPGQDNEKLFF. DNA of the CDR3: TGTGCCAGCTCACCGGGACAGGATAATGAAAAACTGTTTTTT.

This clone has more than one count but fewer than ten. V is TRBV4-1 and J is TRBJ1-4; no clear D gene. The CDR3 covers 12 residues. Germline-derived CDR1 and CDR2 are MGHRA and YSYEKL. The germline V and J ends were trimmed by 10 bases and 4 bases, with 10 bases remaining between them. Here the CDR3 reads CATRSLNEKLFF. For the CDR3, the DNA is TGCGCCACGCGGAGCCTTAATGAAAAACTGTTTTTT.

This clone occurred a few times. V is TRBV11-2 and J is TRBJ1-5; unclear D gene. Germline V gene sequence: CDR1 SGHAT, CDR2 FQNNGV. The CDR3 has 13 residues. Trimming pared 0 bases from V and 4 bases from J, leaving 4 bases between. CDR3 sequence (DNA): TGTGCCAGCAGCTTAGATCTGAATCAGCCCCAGCATTTT. It yields the protein CASSLDLNQPQHF.

The chain employs TRBV19 and TRBJ2-2, with TRBD1 matching over 8 bases. The trim removed 7 bases at V and 1 base at J, leaving 5 bases unmatched. Germline V gene lookup returns CDR1 LNHDA and CDR2 SQIVND (reference sequence). The CDR3 is 15 amino acids. CDR3 amino acids: CASKPGTGNTGELFF. CDR3 nucleotide sequence: TGTGCCAGTAAGCCCGGGACAGGGAACACCGGGGAGCTGTTTTTT.

DNA of the CDR3: TGTGCCAGCACTCGACAGGGGTCCAACACTGAAGCTTTCTTT. Translating it yields CASTRQGSNTEAFF. The chain combines TRBV6-1 with TRBJ1-1; TRBD1 aligns across 8 bases. With V trimmed by 7 bases and J by 2 bases, 6 bases remained unmatched. The CDR3 runs to 14 residues. The germline V gene encodes CDR1 MNHNS and CDR2 SASEGT.

The chain recombines TRBV5-1 with TRBJ2-7; 7 bases fit TRBD2. Germline lookup yields CDR1 SGHRS and CDR2 YFSETQ. This CDR3 contains 13 residues. J gave up 5 bases and V 0 bases, and 2 bases lay outside the gene matches. The CDR3 reads CASSLAGRDEQYF. The CDR3 nucleotides are TGCGCCAGCAGCTTGGCGGGGAGGGACGAGCAGTACTTC.

This clone was seen a few times. The chain combines TRBV28 with TRBJ1-5; 7 positions agree with TRBD1. Germline CDR1 is MDHEN and CDR2 is SYDVKM. The CDR3 loop spans 15 amino acids. Germline trimming cut 4 bases from V and 3 bases from J; bases unmatched to any gene: 6. CDR3 loop: CASSSQGGDNQPQHF. CDR3 in DNA: TGTGCCAGCAGTTCGCAGGGGGGAGACAATCAGCCCCAGCATTTT.

This clone was seen a few times. The chain employs TRBV19 and TRBJ1-6, with a possible D match to TRBD1 (6 bases). The CDR3 is 17 residues long. V was clipped by 9 bases and J by 0 bases, with 18 bases between them. The V gene's germline CDR1 is LNHDA and CDR2 SQIVND (reference sequence). This chain's CDR3 is CASEGQRKSSYNSPLHF. CDR3 bases: TGTGCCAGCGAAGGACAGCGAAAAAGCTCCTATAATTCACCCCTCCACTTT.

In its sample, this clone was seen a few times. The chain joins TRBV18 to TRBJ1-4, with TRBD1 matching over 9 bases. The trim removed 3 bases at V and 6 bases at J, leaving 2 bases unmatched. Germline CDR1 is KGHSH and CDR2 is LQKENI. The CDR3 spans 14 residues. The CDR3 reads CASSPTGGYEKLFF. DNA for the CDR3: TGTGCCAGCTCACCTACAGGGGGCTATGAAAAACTGTTTTTT.

The chain carries TRBV9 and TRBJ2-7, with 8 bases lining up with TRBD1. The CDR3 consists of 14 residues. Germline values: CDR1 SGDLS, CDR2 YYNGEE. V dropped 7 bases and J dropped 0; count of bases not matched to a gene: 6. The CDR3 DNA reads as TGTGCCAGCGGTCCTACAGGGGGCTCCTACGAGCAGTACTTC. Translation: CASGPTGGSYEQYF.

This clone turned up a few times. This chain joins TRBV5-6 and TRBJ1-4; 10 bases are a match to TRBD1. Looked up from germline, CDR1 is SGHDT and CDR2 is YYEEEE. CDR3 size: 17 residues. V lost 4 bases and J lost 7; bases outside the gene matches: 13. The CDR3 DNA reads as TGTGCCAGCAGCATTGGACAGGGGGGTTTGTTCGGTGAAAAACTGTTTTTT. Encoded protein: CASSIGQGGLFGEKLFF.

J is TRBJ1-2 and V is TRBV7-3; D call uncertain. V lost 1 base, J lost 2 bases, and 5 bases lay in between. Germline-derived CDR1 and CDR2 are SGHTA and FQGTGA. The CDR3 spans 13 residues. The CDR3 is CASSLNRNYGYTF. CDR3 coding DNA: TGTGCCAGCAGCTTAAACCGGAACTATGGCTACACCTTC.

This chain connects TRBV28 to TRBJ1-5; 8 nucleotides match TRBD1. V lost 8 bases, J lost 4 bases, and 7 bases stayed unmatched. Per germline, CDR1 MDHEN and CDR2 SYDVKM. The CDR3 is 14 amino acids. CDR3 nucleotide sequence: TGTGCCAGCCGAGGGACAGGCGGAAATCAGCCCCAGCATTTT. Encoded protein: CASRGTGGNQPQHF.

This chain links TRBV19 with TRBJ2-2; 10 bases line up with TRBD2. V was pared by 4 bases and J by 9 bases, with 14 bases of the junction left unmatched. The CDR3 runs to 17 residues. Per the germline V gene, CDR1 is LNHDA and CDR2 is SQIVND (reference sequence). Here the CDR3 reads CASSRPPSGSTRWELFF. For the CDR3, the DNA is TGTGCCAGTAGTAGACCCCCTAGCGGGAGTACGAGGTGGGAGCTGTTTTTT.